These T cell receptor beta chains were read from a single sample in a study of molecular identifiers for immune sequencing clone quantification. TCRdb reprocessed the PCR reads via MiXCR and lists one record per CDR3 protein. The sample contains about 630,000 distinct CDR3 sequences, about 25% of which appear only once. The sequenced sample consisted of naive CD8+ T cells from blood, with Jurkat cell RNA spiked in. The source of these receptors is a human donor in good health. Some libraries in this study had Jurkat cell RNA spiked in. The conserved cysteine and the conserved F or W are not part of the CDR3 here. D genes are given only for firm matches.

J | V | D | length | CDR3
TRBJ2-5 | TRBV7-8 | - | 14 | ASSNWAGGPGETQY
TRBJ2-1 | TRBV9 | TRBD2 | 13 | ASSSPRGGAHEQF
TRBJ1-4 | TRBV5-6 | TRBD1 | 12 | ASSWMTGNEKLF
TRBJ2-7 | TRBV20-1 | TRBD1 | 17 | SARDNDLGQASKSYEQY
TRBJ1-5 | TRBV12-3/TRBV12-4 | TRBD1 | 11 | ASSVQGVQPQH
TRBJ2-7 | TRBV4-3 | - | 11 | ASSQEFRYEQY
TRBJ2-2 | TRBV24-1 | TRBD1 | 15 | ATSDLGGTGDTGELF
TRBJ2-5 | TRBV24-1 | TRBD2 | 15 | ATSEGGLAGVQETQY
TRBJ2-3 | TRBV13 | TRBD2 | 14 | ASSFLTSGSPDTQY
TRBJ2-7 | TRBV21-1 | - | 15 | ASSKILRRSISYEQY
TRBJ2-2 | TRBV4-3 | TRBD1 | 16 | ASSQDLGVGQATGELF
TRBJ2-5 | TRBV12-3/TRBV12-4 | - | 10 | ASSWDRETQY
TRBJ2-5 | TRBV28 | - | 12 | ASSFDSRWGTQY
TRBJ2-1 | TRBV9 | TRBD2 | 11 | ASSVRASGEQF
TRBJ2-3 | TRBV6-5 | - | 13 | ASSYWGPSTDTQY
TRBJ1-5 | TRBV28 | - | 14 | ASTSPLWGSNQPQH
TRBJ2-3 | TRBV7-2 | TRBD2 | 15 | ASSLNEQRDRPNTQY
TRBJ2-5 | TRBV5-1 | TRBD2 | 11 | ASSRGGQETQY
TRBJ1-1 | TRBV9 | TRBD1 | 12 | ASSTGQVDTEAF
TRBJ2-7 | TRBV29-1 | - | 13 | SVEDQTGVSYEQY
TRBJ2-7 | TRBV27 | - | 13 | ASSMQGGRLYEQY
TRBJ1-5 | TRBV12-3/TRBV12-4 | TRBD1 | 12 | AGSSTTGLQPQH
TRBJ2-3 | TRBV19 | - | 15 | ASSTRGSMSRTDTQY
TRBJ2-5 | TRBV5-4 | - | 11 | ASSPDGKETQY
TRBJ1-3 | TRBV4-1 | - | 16 | ASSQDGAGWVFGNTIY
TRBJ2-5 | TRBV4-3 | - | 13 | ASSQDLTGQETQY
TRBJ2-7 | TRBV25-1 | - | 11 | ASSVDELTKQY
TRBJ2-5 | TRBV7-9 | - | 13 | ASSLFGGTGETRY
TRBJ1-5 | TRBV29-1 | TRBD1 | 12 | SVMTGDSNQPQH
TRBJ2-3 | TRBV15 | TRBD2 | 17 | ATSSYGLAGGQRTDTQY
TRBJ2-7 | TRBV14 | - | 13 | ASSQDSLGPYEQY
TRBJ2-7 | TRBV27 | TRBD1 | 15 | ASSLLRTGATAYEQY
TRBJ2-7 | TRBV4-1 | - | 13 | ASSQRQASSYEQY